This T cell receptor (beta chain) is drawn from a study of OX40 agonist ivuxolimab in advanced cancers. Study-wide results and caveats: CD8+ T cells showed, on average, more clonal expansion than CD4+ cells. Clonal expansion was seen in CD4+ and CD8+ blood T cells by week 6 at 0.1 to 3.0 mg/kg.

To note about this clone: The antigen is not known.

V lost 10 bases to trimming and J lost 0 bases, with 9 bases between them. Germline V lookup: CDR1 LNHDA, CDR2 SQIVND (reference sequence). CDR3 length: 13 amino acids. The method was immunoSEQ multiplex PCR; TCRdb's version includes in-frame clones alone and lacks a portion of them. The sample lists some 110,000 clones; around 90% were seen once. V and J are TRBV19 and TRBJ2-2; D might be TRBD1 (5 bases). This TCR was sampled from an adult with an advanced solid tumor such as melanoma, head and neck, liver or kidney cancer. Sample: CD4+ or CD8+ T cells sorted from blood, taken in a trial of the OX40 agonist ivuxolimab. CDR3 sequence reads: CANRQTNTGELFF. For the CDR3, the DNA is TGTGCCAACCGACAGACGAACACCGGGGAGCTGTTTTTT.